These 14 T cell receptor beta chains were sequenced from one sample in a study of T cells in tuberculosis (dated by TCRdb to the late 2010s). PBMC were thawed, rested overnight, stained with GMM-loaded CD1B tetramer, a Live/Dead dye and anti-CD3, and then sorted on a FACS Aria II. C32 glucose monomycolate purified from Rhodococcus equi was loaded onto CD1B tetramers. Library creation used the immunoSEQ multiplex PCR assay. Sourced from immuneACCESS, this table was stored by TCRdb with only in-frame sequences that have V and J called. A share of the clones is absent; for the studies checked, an unresolved V gene accounts for under half, and the remainder has no known explanation. For this sample there are around 60,000 clones; 81% appear just once. The top ten clonotypes cover over 10% of the sample. Sequenced material: CD1b-GMM tetramer-negative cells sorted from PBMCs. The cell subset or site tag for this specimen amounts to: T cells not binding CD1B-GMM tetramer, sorted from same donor. Source of these receptors: an adult woman with latent tuberculosis.

In DNA form, the CDR3 reads TGTGCCAGCAGCGCAGTACAGGGCAATGAGCAGTTCTTC. Its translation is CASSAVQGNEQFF. The chain uses TRBV9 and TRBJ2-1, with a weak D call TRBD1 (6 bases). Germline loops: CDR1 SGDLS, CDR2 YYNGEE. The V gene lost 3 bases and the J gene lost 6 bases, with 10 bases spanning the gap. The CDR3 totals 13 residues. The whole variable domain, remainder taken from reference TRBV9 and TRBJ2-1, is DSGVTQTPKHLITATGQRVTLRCSPRSGDLSVYWYQQSLDQGLQFLIQYYNGEERAKGNILERFSAQQFPDLHSELNLSSLELGDSALYFCASSAVQGNEQFFGPGTRLTVL.

The chain uses TRBV6-1 and TRBJ2-7, with a tentative D call TRBD2 (5 bases). V lost 2 bases, J lost 0 bases, and 8 bases lay in between. The CDR3 is made up of 14 amino acids. Germline V gives CDR1 MNHNS, CDR2 SASEGT. The DNA for the CDR3 is TGTGCCAGCAGTGAATCGGGGAACTCCTACGAGCAGTACTTC. Residues: CASSESGNSYEQYF.

This sequence joins TRBV10-3 and TRBJ2-5; D unresolved. The closer fit of TRBJ2-7 to the DNA end suggests the J call may be wrong. In germline, CDR1 is ENHRY, CDR2 SYGVKD. CDR3 length: 13 residues. The CDR3 protein is CAISERWDYEQYF. In DNA, the CDR3 is TGTGCCATCAGTGAAAGGTGGGACTACGAGCAGTACTTC.

The chain has TRBV27 and TRBJ1-2; TRBD1 agrees at 8 bases. The CDR3 is 18 amino acids. Looked up from germline, CDR1 is MNHEY and CDR2 is SMNVEV (reference sequence). Unmatched junction bases numbered 19, after V lost 5 bases and J lost 5 bases. The CDR3 sequence: CASSPAPGQGLGLYGYTF. CDR3 sequence (DNA): TGTGCCAGCAGTCCTGCCCCCGGACAGGGATTGGGCTTGTATGGCTACACCTTC.

This chain connects TRBV5-8 to TRBJ1-2; D is unresolved. From germline, CDR1 is SGHTS and CDR2 YDEGEE. V was shortened by 3 bases and J by 0 bases, with 9 bases between the two germline ends. The CDR3 sequence is 14 residues long. CDR3 protein: CASSSGSSNYGYTF. The CDR3 nucleotides read TGTGCCAGCAGCTCCGGGAGCTCTAACTATGGCTACACCTTC. The whole variable domain, remainder taken from reference TRBV5-8 and TRBJ1-2, is EAGVTQSPTHLIKTRGQQATLRCSPISGHTSVYWYQQALGLGLQFLLWYDEGEERNRGNFPPRFSGRQFPNYSSELNVNALELEDSALYLCASSSGSSNYGYTFGSGTRLTVV.

The chain has TRBV15 and TRBJ2-3; no clear D. Deletions cut 0 bases from V and 1 base from J, with 14 bases between. This CDR3 has 17 residues. In germline, CDR1 is LNHNV, CDR2 YYDKDF (reference sequence). The CDR3 is CATSRDISPYGTDTQYF. CDR3 DNA sequence: TGTGCCACCAGCAGAGATATATCACCCTATGGCACAGATACGCAGTATTTT. Filled out from reference TRBV15 and TRBJ2-3, the complete variable domain reads DAMVIQNPRYQVTQFGKPVTLSCSQTLNHNVMYWYQQKSSQAPKLLFHYYDKDFNNEADTPDNFQSRRPNTSFCFLDIRSPGLGDTAMYLCATSRDISPYGTDTQYFGPGTRLTVL.

The gene calls are TRBV7-2 and TRBJ2-7, with a weak D call TRBD1 (6 bases). CDR3 length equals 15 residues. The germline V gene encodes CDR1 SGHTA and CDR2 FQGNSA. The V and J ends lost 5 bases and 4 bases respectively, with 18 bases between them. CDR3 amino acids: CASSPQGGGRYEQYF. CDR3 nucleotides: TGTGCCAGCAGCCCCCAGGGTGGGGGCAGGTACGAGCAGTACTTC. Full variable domain (rest looked up from reference TRBV7-2 and TRBJ2-7): GAGVSQSPSNKVTEKGKDVELRCDPISGHTALYWYRQSLGQGLEFLIYFQGNSAPDKSGLPSDRFSAERTGGSVSTLTIQRTQQEDSAVYLCASSPQGGGRYEQYFGPGTRLTVT.

Details on this clone: In the same sample, other DNA sequences code for this CDR3. The genes are TRBV5-1 and TRBJ2-3, with a possible D match to TRBD2 (6 bases). V was clipped by 2 bases and J by 1 base, with 11 bases between them. This CDR3 is built from 15 residues. The V gene's germline CDR1 is SGHRS and CDR2 YFSETQ. CDR3 sequence reads: CASSLAGGGTDTQYF. The DNA for the CDR3 is TGCGCCAGCAGCTTAGCAGGCGGGGGCACAGATACGCAGTATTTT.

This chain links TRBV7-9 with TRBJ1-5; D is ambiguous. Trimming stripped 5 bases from V and 2 bases from J, with 7 bases between. The germline gives CDR1 SEHNR, CDR2 FQNEAQ (reference sequence). The CDR3 is made up of 13 amino acids. CDR3 DNA: TGTGCCAGCAGCCCAGGCGGCAATCAGCCCCAGCATTTT. This gives the protein CASSPGGNQPQHF. The variable domain in full, completed from reference TRBV7-9 and TRBJ1-5, reads DTGVSQNPRHKITKRGQNVTFRCDPISEHNRLYWYRQTLGQGPEFLTYFQNEAQLEKSRLLSDRFSAERPKGSFSTLEIQRTEQGDSAMYLCASSPGGNQPQHFGDGTRLSIL.

The V call is TRBV10-3, the J call TRBJ2-1; maybe TRBD1 (7 bases). CDR1 is ENHRY, CDR2 SYGVKD, per germline. V was cut by 4 bases and J by 7 bases, with 17 bases left in between. CDR3 size: 15 residues. Written as DNA, the CDR3 is TGTGCCATCAGTGCGGAGGTACAGGGGAGGAATGAGCAGTTCTTC. It is translated as CAISAEVQGRNEQFF.

This clone has a single count. This chain links TRBV10-3 with TRBJ1-6, with a tentative D call TRBD1 (6 bases). In germline, CDR1 is ENHRY, CDR2 SYGVKD. V was shortened by 4 bases and J by 5 bases, with 12 bases between the two germline ends. The CDR3 is made up of 15 amino acids. CDR3 sequence (DNA): TGTGCCATCAGTGCCTGGACAGTTAATAATTCACCCCTCCACTTT. Amino acid sequence: CAISAWTVNNSPLHF.

The chain is built from TRBV20-1 and TRBJ2-1, with 7 bases aligning to TRBD1. CDR1 and CDR2 (germline): DFQATT, SNEGSKA (reference sequence). The CDR3 is 11 residues long. Germline trimming cut 7 bases from V and 8 bases from J; bases unmatched to any gene: 5. CDR3 in DNA: TGCAGTGTTTTCACAGGGGATGAGCAGTTCTTC. It is translated as CSVFTGDEQFF.

The V gene is TRBV18, the J gene TRBJ2-3; the D gene is possibly TRBD2 (6 bases). Looked up from germline, CDR1 is KGHSH and CDR2 is LQKENI. V gave up 6 bases and J gave up 1 base, with 14 bases separating them. The CDR3 contains 15 residues. In DNA, the CDR3 is TGTGCCAGCTCCCCAACCGGAGGGGGCACAGATACGCAGTATTTT. Its translation is CASSPTGGGTDTQYF.

The chain combines TRBV11-2 with TRBJ1-2; TRBD1 aligns across 8 bases. V shed 7 bases, J shed 4 bases, and the junction held 5 bases outside the gene matches. CDR3 length equals 13 residues. The germline CDR1 and CDR2 sequences are SGHAT and FQNNGV. CDR3: CASNKDRAYGYTF. The DNA of the CDR3 is TGTGCCAGCAACAAGGACAGGGCCTATGGCTACACCTTC.